Below, one TCR beta chain is given with its context. Germline values: CDR1 LNHDA, CDR2 SQIVND (reference sequence). V shed 7 bases and J shed 1 base, with 13 bases lying between them. CDR3 length equals 14 residues. Using immunoSEQ multiplex PCR, the repertoire was profiled, and TCRdb retains in-frame clones only, with some absent. This table has approximately 200,000 clones, around 86% appearing once. The data belong to a study of T cell responses to AZD1222 COVID-19 vaccine. This sample comprised peripheral blood, obtained on day 0 of MenACWY control vaccination. The TCR sequence derives from an adult in good health. J is TRBJ1-1 and V is TRBV19; D uncertain. In DNA, the CDR3 is TGTGCCAGTAAACGGTCGGCAGCGAACACTGAAGCTTTCTTT. It translates to CASKRSAANTEAFF.